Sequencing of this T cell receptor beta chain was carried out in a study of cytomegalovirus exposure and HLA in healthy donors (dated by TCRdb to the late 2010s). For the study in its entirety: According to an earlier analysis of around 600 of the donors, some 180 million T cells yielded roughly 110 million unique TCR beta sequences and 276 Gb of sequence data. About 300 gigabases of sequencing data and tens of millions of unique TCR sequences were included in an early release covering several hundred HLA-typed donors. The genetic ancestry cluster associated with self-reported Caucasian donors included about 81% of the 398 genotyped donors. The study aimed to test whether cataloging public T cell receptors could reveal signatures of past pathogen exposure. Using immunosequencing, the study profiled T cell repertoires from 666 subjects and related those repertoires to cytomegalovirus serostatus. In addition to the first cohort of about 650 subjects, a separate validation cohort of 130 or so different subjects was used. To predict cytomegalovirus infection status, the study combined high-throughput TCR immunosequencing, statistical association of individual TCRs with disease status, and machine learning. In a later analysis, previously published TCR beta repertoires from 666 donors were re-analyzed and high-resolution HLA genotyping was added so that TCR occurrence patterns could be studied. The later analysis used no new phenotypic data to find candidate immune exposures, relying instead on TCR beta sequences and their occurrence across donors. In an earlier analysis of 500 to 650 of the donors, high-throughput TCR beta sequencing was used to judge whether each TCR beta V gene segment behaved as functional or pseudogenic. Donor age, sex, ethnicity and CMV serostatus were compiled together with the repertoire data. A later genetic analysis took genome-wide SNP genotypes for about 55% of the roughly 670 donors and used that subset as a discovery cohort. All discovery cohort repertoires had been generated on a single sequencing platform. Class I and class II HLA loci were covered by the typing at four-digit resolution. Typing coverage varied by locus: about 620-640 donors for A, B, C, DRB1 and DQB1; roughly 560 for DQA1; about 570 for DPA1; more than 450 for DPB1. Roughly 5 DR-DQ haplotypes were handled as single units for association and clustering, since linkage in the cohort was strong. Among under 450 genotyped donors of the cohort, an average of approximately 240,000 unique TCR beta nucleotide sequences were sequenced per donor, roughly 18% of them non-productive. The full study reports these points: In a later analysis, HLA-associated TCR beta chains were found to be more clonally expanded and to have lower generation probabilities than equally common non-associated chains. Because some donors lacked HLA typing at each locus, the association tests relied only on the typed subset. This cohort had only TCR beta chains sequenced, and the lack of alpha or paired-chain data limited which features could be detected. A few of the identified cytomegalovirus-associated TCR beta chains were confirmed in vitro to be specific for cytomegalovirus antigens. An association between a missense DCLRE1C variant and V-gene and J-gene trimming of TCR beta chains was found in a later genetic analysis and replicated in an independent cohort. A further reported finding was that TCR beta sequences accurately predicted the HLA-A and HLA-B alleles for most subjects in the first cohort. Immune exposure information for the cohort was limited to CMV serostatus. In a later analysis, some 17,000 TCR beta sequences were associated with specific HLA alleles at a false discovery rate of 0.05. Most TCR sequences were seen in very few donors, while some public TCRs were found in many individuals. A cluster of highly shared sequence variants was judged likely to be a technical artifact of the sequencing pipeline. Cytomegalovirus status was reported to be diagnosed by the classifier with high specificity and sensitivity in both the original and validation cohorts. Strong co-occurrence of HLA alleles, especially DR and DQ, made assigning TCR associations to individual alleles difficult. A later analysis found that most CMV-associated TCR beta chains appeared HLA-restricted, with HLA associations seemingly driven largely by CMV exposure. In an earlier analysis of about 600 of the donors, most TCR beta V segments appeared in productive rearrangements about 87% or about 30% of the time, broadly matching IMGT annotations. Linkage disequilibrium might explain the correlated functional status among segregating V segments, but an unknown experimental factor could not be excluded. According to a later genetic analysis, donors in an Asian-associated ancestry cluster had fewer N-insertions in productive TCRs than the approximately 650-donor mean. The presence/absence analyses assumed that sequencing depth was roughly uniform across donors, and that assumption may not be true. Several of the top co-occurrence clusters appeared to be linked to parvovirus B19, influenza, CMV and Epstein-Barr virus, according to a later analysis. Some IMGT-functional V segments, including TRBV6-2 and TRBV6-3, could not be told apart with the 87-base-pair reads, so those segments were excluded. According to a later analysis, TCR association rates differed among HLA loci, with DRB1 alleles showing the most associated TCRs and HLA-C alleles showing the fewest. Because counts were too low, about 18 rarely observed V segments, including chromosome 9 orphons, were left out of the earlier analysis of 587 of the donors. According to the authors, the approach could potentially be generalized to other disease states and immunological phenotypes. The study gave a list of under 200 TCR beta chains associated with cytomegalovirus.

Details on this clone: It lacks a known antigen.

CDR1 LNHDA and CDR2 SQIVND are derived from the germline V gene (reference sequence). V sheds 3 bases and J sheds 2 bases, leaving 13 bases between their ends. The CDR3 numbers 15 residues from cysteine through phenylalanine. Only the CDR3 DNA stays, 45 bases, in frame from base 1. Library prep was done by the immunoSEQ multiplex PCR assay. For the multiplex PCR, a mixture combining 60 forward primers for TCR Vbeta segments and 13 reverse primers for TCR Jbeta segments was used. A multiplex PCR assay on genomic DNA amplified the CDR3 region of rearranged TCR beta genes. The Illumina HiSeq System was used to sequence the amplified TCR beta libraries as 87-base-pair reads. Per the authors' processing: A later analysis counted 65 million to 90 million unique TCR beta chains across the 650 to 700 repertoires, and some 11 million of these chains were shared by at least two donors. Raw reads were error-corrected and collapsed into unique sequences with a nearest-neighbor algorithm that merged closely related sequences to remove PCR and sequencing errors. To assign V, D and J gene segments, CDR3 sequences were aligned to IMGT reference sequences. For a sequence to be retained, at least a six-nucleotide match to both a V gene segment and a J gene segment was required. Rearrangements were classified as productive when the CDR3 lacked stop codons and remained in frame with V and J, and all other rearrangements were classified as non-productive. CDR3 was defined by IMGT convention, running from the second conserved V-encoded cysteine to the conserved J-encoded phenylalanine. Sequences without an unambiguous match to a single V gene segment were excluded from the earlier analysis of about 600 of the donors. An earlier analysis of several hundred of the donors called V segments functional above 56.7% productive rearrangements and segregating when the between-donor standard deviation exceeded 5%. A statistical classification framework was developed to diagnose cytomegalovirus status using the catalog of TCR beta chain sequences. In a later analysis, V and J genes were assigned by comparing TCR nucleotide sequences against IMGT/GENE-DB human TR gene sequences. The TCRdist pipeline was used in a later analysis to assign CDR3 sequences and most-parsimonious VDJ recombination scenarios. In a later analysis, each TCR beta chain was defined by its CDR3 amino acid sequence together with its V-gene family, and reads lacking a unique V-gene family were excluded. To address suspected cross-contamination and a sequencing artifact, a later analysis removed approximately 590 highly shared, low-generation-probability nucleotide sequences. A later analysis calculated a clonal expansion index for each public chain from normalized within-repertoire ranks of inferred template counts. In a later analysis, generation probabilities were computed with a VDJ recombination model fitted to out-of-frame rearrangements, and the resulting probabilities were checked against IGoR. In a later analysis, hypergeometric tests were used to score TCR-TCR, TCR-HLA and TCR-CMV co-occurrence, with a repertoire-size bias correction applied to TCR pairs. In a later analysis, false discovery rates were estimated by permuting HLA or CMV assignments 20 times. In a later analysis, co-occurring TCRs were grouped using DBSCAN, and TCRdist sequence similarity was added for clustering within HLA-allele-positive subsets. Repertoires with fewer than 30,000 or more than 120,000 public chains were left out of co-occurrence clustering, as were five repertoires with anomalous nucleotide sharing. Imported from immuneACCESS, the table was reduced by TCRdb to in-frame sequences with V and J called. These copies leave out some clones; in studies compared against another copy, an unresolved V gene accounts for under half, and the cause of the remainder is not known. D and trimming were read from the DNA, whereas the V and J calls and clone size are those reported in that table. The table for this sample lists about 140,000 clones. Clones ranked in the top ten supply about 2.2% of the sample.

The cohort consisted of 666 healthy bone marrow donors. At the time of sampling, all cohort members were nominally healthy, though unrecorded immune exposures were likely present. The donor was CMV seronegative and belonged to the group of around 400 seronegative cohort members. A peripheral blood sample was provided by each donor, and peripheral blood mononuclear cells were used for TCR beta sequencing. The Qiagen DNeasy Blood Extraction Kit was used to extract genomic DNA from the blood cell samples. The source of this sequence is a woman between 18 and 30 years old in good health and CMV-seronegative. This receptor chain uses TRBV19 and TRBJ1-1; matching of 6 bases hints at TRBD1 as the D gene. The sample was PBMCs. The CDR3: CASSIPGVGNTEAFF. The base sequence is TGTGCCAGTAGTATCCCAGGGGTGGGTAACACTGAAGCTTTCTTT.